This T cell receptor beta chain was found in a study of cytomegalovirus exposure and HLA in healthy donors. Findings and limits, study-wide: In a later analysis, TCR beta V- and J-gene trimming was associated with a missense DCLRE1C variant. Clonal expansion, a later analysis showed, was greater in HLA-associated TCR beta chains than in equally common others.

Points on this clone: The antigen is undetermined.

This CDR3 comprises 15 residues. Trimming at V came to 4 bases and at J to 4 bases, leaving 7 bases not matched to a gene. Germline CDR1 and CDR2: SGHAT and FQNNGV. PCR primers comprised 60 Vbeta and 13 Jbeta primers. Data came from immunoSEQ multiplex PCR; TCRdb stores just in-frame clones and leaves some out. The table records under 250,000 clones, approximately 81% of them present only once. This sequence originates from a girl aged 2-10 years in good health and CMV-seronegative. The chain links TRBV11-2 to TRBJ2-1, with 7 bases fitting TRBD2. Specimen: PBMCs. The CDR3 loop is CASSSSGLAYNEQFF. The CDR3 DNA reads TGTGCCAGCAGCTCTAGCGGTCTGGCTTACAATGAGCAGTTCTTC.